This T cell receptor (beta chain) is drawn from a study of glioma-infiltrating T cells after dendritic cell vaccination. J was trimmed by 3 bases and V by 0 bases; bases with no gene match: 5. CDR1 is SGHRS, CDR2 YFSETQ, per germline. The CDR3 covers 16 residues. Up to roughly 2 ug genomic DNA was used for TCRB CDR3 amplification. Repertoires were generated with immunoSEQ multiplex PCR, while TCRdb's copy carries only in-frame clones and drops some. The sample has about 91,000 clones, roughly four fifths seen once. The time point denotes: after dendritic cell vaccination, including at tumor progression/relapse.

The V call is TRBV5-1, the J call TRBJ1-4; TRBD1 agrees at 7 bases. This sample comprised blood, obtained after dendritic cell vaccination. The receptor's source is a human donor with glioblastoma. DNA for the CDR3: TGCGCCAGCAGCTTGGGGAAGGGGGCAGCTAATGAAAAACTGTTTTTT. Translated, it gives CASSLGKGAANEKLFF.